This TCR beta chain was profiled in a study of OX40 agonist ivuxolimab in advanced cancers. Assay: immunoSEQ multiplex PCR; the TCRdb copy retains only in-frame clones and omits some. This table has 90,000 to 100,000 clones, about 96% appearing once. The CDR3 totals 15 residues. Looked up from germline, CDR1 is MNHEY and CDR2 is SVGAGI. The V segment lost 2 bases and the J segment 10 bases; nucleotides outside the gene matches: 5. This chain connects TRBV6-5 to TRBJ1-6; 10 nucleotides match TRBD1. The source is an adult with an advanced solid tumor such as melanoma, head and neck, liver or kidney cancer. Sequenced material: CD4+ or CD8+ T cells sorted from blood, taken in a trial of the OX40 agonist ivuxolimab. DNA of the CDR3: TGTGCCAGCAGTTACGGGGACAGGGGAAGCTCACCCCTCCACTTT. It encodes CASSYGDRGSSPLHF.